A single sample gave rise to the 13 T cell receptor beta chains below, sequenced in a study of cytomegalovirus exposure and HLA in healthy donors. Sequenced by immunoSEQ multiplex PCR; TCRdb stores in-frame clones only, minus some. The data contain 100,000 to 150,000 clones, roughly 91% of them singletons. The sequenced sample was PBMCs. The receptors derive from a man between 25 and 39 years old in good health and CMV-seronegative.

The chain recombines TRBV27 with TRBJ2-4, with D tentatively TRBD2 (5 bases). Germline V CDR1 and CDR2: MNHEY, SMNVEV (reference sequence). This CDR3 spans 15 amino acids. Deletions cut 0 bases from V and 8 bases from J, with 14 bases between. The CDR3 region is CASSLSTADGDIQYF. CDR3 coding DNA: TGTGCCAGCAGTTTATCGACCGCGGACGGGGACATTCAGTACTTC.

This clone was seen more than once but under ten times. The CDR3 sequence: CAISESQGRGYGYTF. The CDR3 bases are TGTGCCATCAGTGAGTCGCAGGGCAGAGGCTATGGCTACACCTTC. This chain uses TRBV10-3 with TRBJ1-2; D is possibly TRBD1 (5 bases). CDR3 length: 15 amino acids. The germline gives CDR1 ENHRY, CDR2 SYGVKD. Trimming removed 0 bases at V and 4 bases at J, with 12 bases between.

This clone has more than one count but fewer than ten. The gene calls are TRBV6-7 and TRBJ2-7; D uncertain. TRBV6-7 is filed as an ORF, its function uncertain. V dropped 0 bases and J dropped 4 bases, with 4 bases sitting between them. The CDR3 covers 12 residues. The CDR3: CASSYSTYEQYF. The CDR3 DNA follows: TGTGCCAGCAGTTACTCGACATACGAGCAGTACTTC.

V is TRBV4-1 and J is TRBJ1-4; D not resolved. Germline CDR1 MGHRA, CDR2 YSYEKL. The CDR3 sequence is 15 residues long. Trimming took 4 bases from V and 3 from J, leaving 12 bases between them. CDR3 sequence reads: CASSPSEGPNEKLFF. The CDR3 nucleotides are TGCGCCAGCAGCCCTTCGGAGGGCCCTAATGAAAAACTGTTTTTT.

The V call is TRBV5-4, the J call TRBJ2-7, with 7 bases that match TRBD1. CDR1 SGHNT and CDR2 YYREEE come from the germline V gene (reference sequence). CDR3 length equals 13 residues. J lost 3 bases, V lost 4 bases, and 4 bases had no gene match. The CDR3 is CASSQDRSYEQYF. CDR3 bases: TGTGCCAGCAGCCAGGACAGGAGCTACGAGCAGTACTTC.

This chain links TRBV11-2 with TRBJ1-6; D unresolved. This CDR3 is built from 14 residues. CDR1 SGHAT and CDR2 FQNNGV come from the germline V gene. V gave up 1 base and J gave up 2 bases, with 3 bases separating them. The CDR3 DNA reads as TGTGCCAGCAGCTTAGTAACCTATAATTCACCCCTCCACTTT. It translates to CASSLVTYNSPLHF.

The gene calls are TRBV4-3 and TRBJ2-2, with TRBD1 matching over 9 bases. J was trimmed by 7 bases and V by 3 bases; bases with no gene match: 9. The CDR3 has 16 amino acids. Per germline, CDR1 LGHNA and CDR2 YSLEER. The CDR3 nucleotides read TGCGCCAGCAGCCAGCACCCGGGACAGGGAGTCGGGGAGCTGTTTTTT. Its protein product is CASSQHPGQGVGELFF.

The chain joins TRBV7-9 to TRBJ2-7; 7 nucleotides line up with TRBD1. The V gene's germline CDR1 is SEHNR and CDR2 FQNEAQ (reference sequence). The CDR3 is made up of 16 amino acids. V dropped 4 bases and J dropped 1; count of bases not matched to a gene: 10. The CDR3 sequence: CASSSNRDSLSYEQYF. The CDR3 nucleotides read TGTGCCAGCAGCTCCAACCGGGACAGCCTATCCTACGAGCAGTACTTC.

V usage is TRBV7-2 and J usage is TRBJ2-1; 7 nucleotides align to TRBD1. The V and J ends lost 6 bases and 8 bases, in that order; junction bases with no gene match: 7. The CDR3 has 13 amino acids. Germline V gene sequence: CDR1 SGHTA, CDR2 FQGNSA. CDR3: CASRDLQGDEQFF. The CDR3 DNA follows: TGTGCCAGCAGGGATCTTCAGGGGGATGAGCAGTTCTTC. Complete variable domain (other parts from reference TRBV7-2 and TRBJ2-1): GAGVSQSPSNKVTEKGKDVELRCDPISGHTALYWYRQSLGQGLEFLIYFQGNSAPDKSGLPSDRFSAERTGGSVSTLTIQRTQQEDSAVYLCASRDLQGDEQFFGPGTRLTVL.

The chain couples TRBV6-5 to TRBJ1-3; D is perhaps TRBD1 (6 bases). The germline gives CDR1 MNHEY, CDR2 SVGAGI. The CDR3 is made up of 15 amino acids. Deletions cut 4 bases from V and 3 bases from J, with 13 bases between. CDR3: CASSSGGADGNTIYF. CDR3 bases: TGTGCCAGCAGTTCGGGGGGCGCCGATGGAAACACCATATATTTT.

In the case of this clone: This CDR3 is also generated by other DNA sequences in the sample. The chain uses TRBV4-3 and TRBJ1-3; D is undetermined. The CDR3 totals 15 residues. From germline, CDR1 is LGHNA and CDR2 YSLEER. Trimming shortened V by 0 bases and J by 0 bases, and 6 bases separated the two germline ends. Written as DNA, the CDR3 is TGCGCCAGCAGCCAAGACAGATACTCTGGAAACACCATATATTTT. This codes for CASSQDRYSGNTIYF.

The J gene is TRBJ1-2, the V gene TRBV29-1; D call uncertain. The CDR3 spans 13 residues. Germline assignment: CDR1 SQVTM and CDR2 ANQGSEA. V gave up 6 bases and J gave up 0 bases, with 11 bases separating them. The DNA of the CDR3 is TGCAGCGTAGCGTGGATTTCTAACTATGGCTACACCTTC. It specifies CSVAWISNYGYTF. Looking up the rest from reference TRBV29-1 and TRBJ1-2 gives the full variable domain: SAVISQKPSRDICQRGTSLTIQCQVDSQVTMMFWYRQQPGQSLTLIATANQGSEATYESGFVIDKFPISRPNLTFSTLTVSNMSPEDSSIYLCSVAWISNYGYTFGSGTRLTVV.

Ten or more counts support this clone. CDR3 in amino acids: CASSARDMVGPQHF. The CDR3 DNA reads as TGTGCCAGCAGTGCCAGGGACATGGTTGGGCCCCAGCATTTT. This chain links TRBV6-1 with TRBJ1-5; tentative D call: TRBD1 (6 bases). Germline V gene lookup returns CDR1 MNHNS and CDR2 SASEGT. The CDR3 consists of 14 residues. The ends were cut back, 4 bases at V and 9 bases at J, with 16 bases in the middle.